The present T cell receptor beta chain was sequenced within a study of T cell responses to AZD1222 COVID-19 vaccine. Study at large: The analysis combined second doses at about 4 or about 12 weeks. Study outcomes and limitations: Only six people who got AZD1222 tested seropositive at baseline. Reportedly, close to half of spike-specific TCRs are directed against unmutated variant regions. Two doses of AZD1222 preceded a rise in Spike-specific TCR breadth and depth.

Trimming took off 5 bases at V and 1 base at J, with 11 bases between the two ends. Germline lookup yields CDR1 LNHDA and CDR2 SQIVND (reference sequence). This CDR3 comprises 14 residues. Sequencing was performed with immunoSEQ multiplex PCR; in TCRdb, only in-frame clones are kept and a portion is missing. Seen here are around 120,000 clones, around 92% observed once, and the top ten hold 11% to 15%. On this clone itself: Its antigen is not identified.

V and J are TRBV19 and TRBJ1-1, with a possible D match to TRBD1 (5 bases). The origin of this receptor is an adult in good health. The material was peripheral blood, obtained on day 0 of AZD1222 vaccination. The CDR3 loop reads CASSPGTANTEAFF. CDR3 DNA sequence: TGTGCCAGTAGTCCCGGGACCGCGAACACTGAAGCTTTCTTT.